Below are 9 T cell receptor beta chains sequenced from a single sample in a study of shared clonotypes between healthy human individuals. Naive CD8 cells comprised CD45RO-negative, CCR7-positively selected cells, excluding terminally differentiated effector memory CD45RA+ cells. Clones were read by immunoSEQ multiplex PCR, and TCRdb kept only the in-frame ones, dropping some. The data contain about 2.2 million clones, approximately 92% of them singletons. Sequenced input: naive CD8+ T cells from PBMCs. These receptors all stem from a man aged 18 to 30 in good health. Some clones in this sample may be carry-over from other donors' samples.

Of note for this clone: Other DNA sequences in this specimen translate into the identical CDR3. As DNA, the CDR3 is TGCGCCAGCAGCCCCGGGCAGGGGGGATACAATGAGCAGTTCTTC. As protein: CASSPGQGGYNEQFF. This rearrangement joins TRBV4-1 to TRBJ2-1, with D possibly TRBD1 on 7 matching bases. V dropped 4 bases and J dropped 4 bases, with 14 bases sitting between them. This CDR3 region has 15 residues. Germline V gene lookup returns CDR1 MGHRA and CDR2 YSYEKL.

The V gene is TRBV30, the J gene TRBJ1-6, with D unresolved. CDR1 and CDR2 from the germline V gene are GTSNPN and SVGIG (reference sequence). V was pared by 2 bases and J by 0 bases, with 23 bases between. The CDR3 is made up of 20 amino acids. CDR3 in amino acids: CAWSKWQEPSRSSYNSPLHF. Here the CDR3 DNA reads TGTGCCTGGAGTAAGTGGCAGGAGCCGTCGAGGAGCTCCTATAATTCACCCCTCCACTTT.

CDR3 in amino acids: CASSSGVLQPQHF. The CDR3 region has the DNA TGTGCCAGCAGTTCGGGAGTCTTACAGCCCCAGCATTTT. This chain links TRBV27 with TRBJ1-5, with D uncertain. Germline lookup yields CDR1 MNHEY and CDR2 SMNVEV (reference sequence). This CDR3 contains 13 residues. Trimming left V 4 bases short and J 7 bases short, with 11 bases between.

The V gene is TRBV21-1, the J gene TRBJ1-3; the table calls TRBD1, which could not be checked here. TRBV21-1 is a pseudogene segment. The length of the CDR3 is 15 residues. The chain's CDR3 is CASNPGQAAGNTIYF. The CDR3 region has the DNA TGTGCCAGCAATCCAGGACAGGCGGCTGGAAACACCATATATTTT.

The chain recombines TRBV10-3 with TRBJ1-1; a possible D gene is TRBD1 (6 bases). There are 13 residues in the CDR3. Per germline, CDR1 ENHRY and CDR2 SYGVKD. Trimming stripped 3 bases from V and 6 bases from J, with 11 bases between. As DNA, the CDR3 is TGTGCCATCAGTGACAGGGGAAGGGCTGAAGCTTTCTTT. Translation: CAISDRGRAEAFF.

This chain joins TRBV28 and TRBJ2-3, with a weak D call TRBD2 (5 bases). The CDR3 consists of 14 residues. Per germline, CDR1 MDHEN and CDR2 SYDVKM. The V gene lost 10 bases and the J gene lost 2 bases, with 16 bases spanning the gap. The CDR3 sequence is CATVVGVTTDTQYF. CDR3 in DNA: TGTGCCACCGTAGTGGGAGTAACCACAGATACGCAGTATTTT. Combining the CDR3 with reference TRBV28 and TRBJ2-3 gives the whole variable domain DVKVTQSSRYLVKRTGEKVFLECVQDMDHENMFWYRQDPGLGLRLIYFSYDVKMKEKGDIPEGYSVSREKKERFSLILESASTNQTSMYLCATVVGVTTDTQYFGPGTRLTVL.

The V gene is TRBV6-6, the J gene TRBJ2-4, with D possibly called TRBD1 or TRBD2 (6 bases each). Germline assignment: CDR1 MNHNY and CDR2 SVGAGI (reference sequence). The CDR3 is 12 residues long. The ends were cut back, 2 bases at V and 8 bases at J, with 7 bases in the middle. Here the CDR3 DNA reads TGTGCCAGCAGTTACAGGGGGGACATTCAGTACTTC. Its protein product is CASSYRGDIQYF.

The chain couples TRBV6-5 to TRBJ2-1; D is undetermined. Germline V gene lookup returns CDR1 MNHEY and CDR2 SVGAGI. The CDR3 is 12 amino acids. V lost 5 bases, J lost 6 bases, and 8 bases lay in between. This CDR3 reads CASSAPGNEQFF. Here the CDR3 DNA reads TGTGCCAGCAGTGCGCCGGGCAATGAGCAGTTCTTC.

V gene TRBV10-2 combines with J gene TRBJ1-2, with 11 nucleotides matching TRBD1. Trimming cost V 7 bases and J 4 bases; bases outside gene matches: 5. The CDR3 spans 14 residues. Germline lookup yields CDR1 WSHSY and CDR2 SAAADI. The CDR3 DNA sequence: TGCGCCAGCATCCCCGGGACAGGGGGCTATGGCTACACCTTC. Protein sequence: CASIPGTGGYGYTF.